A single sample is the source of the 15 T cell receptor beta chains below, sequenced in a study of shared clonotypes between healthy human individuals. TCRdb's copy holds only in-frame clones and misses some; the assay was immunoSEQ multiplex PCR. The sample shows about 2.1 million clones, under 95% of them seen only once. In the naive CD8 group, cells lacked CD45RO and were positively selected for CCR7, so terminally differentiated effector memory CD45RA+ cells were left out. The specimen was naive CD8+ T cells from PBMCs. The receptors derive from a man aged 18 to 29 in good health. Some clones in this sample may be carry-over from other donors' samples.

The V and J genes are TRBV7-9 and TRBJ1-4; TRBD1 is a possible D gene (6 bases). Germline V gene sequence: CDR1 SEHNR, CDR2 FQNEAQ (reference sequence). This CDR3 has 18 amino acids. Trimming stripped 0 bases from V and 5 bases from J, with 19 bases between. CDR3 loop: CASSLALTGNRRNEKLFF. The CDR3 DNA is TGTGCCAGCAGCTTAGCGTTAACAGGGAACAGAAGAAATGAAAAACTGTTTTTT.

This chain connects TRBV27 to TRBJ2-7, with D perhaps matching TRBD2 (5 bases). CDR1 MNHEY and CDR2 SMNVEV come from the germline V gene (reference sequence). Trimming stripped 8 bases from V and 2 bases from J, with 19 bases between. The CDR3 has 15 amino acids. This CDR3 is CASGVSDGVAYEQYF. The CDR3 region has the DNA TGTGCCAGCGGGGTCTCTGACGGGGTAGCCTACGAGCAGTACTTC.

The chain has TRBV6-6 and TRBJ2-5; tentative D call: TRBD1 (5 bases). The CDR3 is 14 amino acids. The V end lost 6 bases, the J end lost 5 bases, and 16 bases lay between the germline ends. Germline V gene lookup returns CDR1 MNHNY and CDR2 SVGAGI (reference sequence). The CDR3 sequence: CASSISLGRETQYF. The CDR3 coding sequence is TGTGCCAGCAGCATCTCCTTGGGGCGGGAGACCCAGTACTTC.

The chain has TRBV7-6 and TRBJ2-7; 10 nucleotides agree with TRBD2. CDR1 SGHVS and CDR2 FNYEAQ come from the germline V gene. The CDR3 length is 16 residues. The V segment lost 5 bases and the J segment 0 bases; nucleotides outside the gene matches: 7. The CDR3, as DNA: TGTGCCAGCAGCCCCCGACTAGCGGGCACCTCCTACGAGCAGTACTTC. It codes for CASSPRLAGTSYEQYF.

This CDR3 is CASSLDRAAYNEQFF. CDR3 sequence (DNA): TGTGCCAGCAGCCTAGACAGGGCGGCCTACAATGAGCAGTTCTTC. The rearrangement uses TRBV6-5 and TRBJ2-1; 7 bases are a match to TRBD1. Germline CDR1 is MNHEY and CDR2 is SVGAGI. V lost 6 bases, J lost 2 bases, and 7 bases stayed unmatched. CDR3 length equals 15 residues.

CDR3 region: CASSRGTDNQETQYF. The CDR3 nucleotides read TGTGCCAGTAGTAGGGGGACAGACAATCAAGAGACCCAGTACTTC. The V and J genes are TRBV19 and TRBJ2-5; 7 bases line up with TRBD1. Trimming cost V 4 bases and J 2 bases; bases outside gene matches: 7. CDR1 and CDR2 from the germline V gene are LNHDA and SQIVND (reference sequence). The CDR3 runs to 15 residues.

For this clone: The identical CDR3 is also encoded by other nucleotide sequences in the sample. The gene calls are TRBV19 and TRBJ2-1; 8 bases are shared with TRBD2. CDR1 and CDR2 from the germline V gene are LNHDA and SQIVND (reference sequence). The V segment lost 1 base and the J segment 9 bases; nucleotides outside the gene matches: 5. The CDR3 has 14 amino acids. Here the CDR3 reads CASSIGTSLGEQFF. DNA of the CDR3: TGTGCCAGTAGTATAGGGACTAGCCTCGGTGAGCAGTTCTTC.

The chain joins TRBV27 to TRBJ2-2; 12 bases are shared with TRBD2. This CDR3 has 16 amino acids. Germline CDR1 is MNHEY and CDR2 is SMNVEV (reference sequence). V trimming: 1 base; J trimming: 4 bases; junction bases outside the gene matches: 1. DNA for the CDR3: TGTGCCAGCAGTTTATTACTAGCGGGAGGCACCGGGGAGCTGTTTTTT. Protein sequence: CASSLLLAGGTGELFF.

The rearrangement joins TRBV7-9 to TRBJ1-2; no firm D call. CDR1 is SEHNR and CDR2 is FQNEAQ in the germline V gene (reference sequence). CDR3 size: 12 residues. V was cut by 5 bases and J by 8 bases, with 12 bases left in between. This chain's CDR3 is CASSLGWSGYTF. Here the CDR3 DNA reads TGTGCCAGCAGCCTCGGGTGGTCGGGCTACACCTTC.

The gene calls are TRBV14 and TRBJ2-3; 10 bases fit TRBD1. Germline trimming cut 4 bases from V and 3 bases from J; bases unmatched to any gene: 7. The CDR3 sequence is 16 residues long. Germline V lookup: CDR1 SGHDN, CDR2 FVKESK. CDR3 protein: CASSLEGQGFTDTQYF. DNA of the CDR3: TGTGCCAGCAGCCTCGAGGGACAGGGGTTTACAGATACGCAGTATTTT.

The V call is TRBV4-1, the J call TRBJ1-1, with D maybe TRBD1 (5 bases). The CDR3 has 15 residues. CDR1 MGHRA and CDR2 YSYEKL come from the germline V gene. The V and J ends lost 3 bases and 3 bases respectively, with 14 bases between them. The CDR3 DNA follows: TGCGCCAGCAGCCAGGCGGGGGGAGGAGACACTGAAGCTTTCTTT. Translation gives CASSQAGGGDTEAFF.

The chain recombines TRBV7-6 with TRBJ2-7, with 8 nucleotides matching TRBD2. V trimming: 1 base; J trimming: 6 bases; junction bases outside the gene matches: 8. Looked up from germline, CDR1 is SGHVS and CDR2 is FNYEAQ. CDR3 length equals 15 residues. Here the CDR3 reads CASSLVLAAAGEQYF. The CDR3 bases are TGTGCCAGCAGCTTAGTACTAGCGGCAGCCGGCGAGCAGTACTTC.

The CDR3 bases are TGCGCCAGCAGCTTAAGGGCGATCGGCTACGAGCAGTACTTC. It yields the protein CASSLRAIGYEQYF. The rearrangement joins TRBV5-1 to TRBJ2-7; no definite D call. The ends were cut back, 2 bases at V and 3 bases at J, with 12 bases in the middle. The CDR3 is 14 amino acids. Germline V CDR1 and CDR2: SGHRS, YFSETQ.

This clone was recorded only once. V and J are TRBV29-1 and TRBJ2-1, with 9 bases aligning to TRBD1. The trim removed 7 bases at V and 10 bases at J, leaving 11 bases unmatched. The germline gives CDR1 SQVTM, CDR2 ANQGSEA. The CDR3 is 13 residues long. CDR3 nucleotides: TGCAGCGGGGCCTTGGGACAGGGTGTCGAGCAGTTCTTC. It translates to CSGALGQGVEQFF.

CDR3 nucleotides: TGTGCCTGGAGTCTTATGGACACTGAAGCTTTCTTT. It codes for CAWSLMDTEAFF. The chain combines TRBV30 with TRBJ1-1; D is uncertain. V was trimmed by 2 bases and J by 3 bases, leaving 7 bases between them. The CDR3 covers 12 residues. Germline loops: CDR1 GTSNPN, CDR2 SVGIG (reference sequence).